The following is a T cell receptor beta chain sequence with its context. No antigen is known for it. The data were taken from a study of T cell responses to AZD1222 COVID-19 vaccine. Trimming took off 2 bases at V and 5 bases at J, with 11 bases between the two ends. Germline loops: CDR1 SGDLS, CDR2 YYNGEE. The CDR3 runs to 13 residues. The protocol was immunoSEQ multiplex PCR, while the TCRdb copy is restricted to in-frame clones and leaves out a portion. The sample carries about 86,000 clones, roughly nine tenths recorded once. General study points: Donors were chiefly white British, with a greater number of females, and clonal diversity was perhaps underestimated.

This chain connects TRBV9 to TRBJ2-7; either TRBD1 or TRBD2 may supply D (5 bases each). The sequences come from peripheral blood, collected 28 days after the second AZD1222 dose. This sequence originates from an adult who received the AZD1222 COVID-19 vaccine. The CDR3 loop reads CASSVGGGHEQYF. CDR3 coding DNA: TGTGCCAGCAGCGTTGGGGGTGGTCACGAGCAGTACTTC. Drawing the rest from reference TRBV9 and TRBJ2-7, the complete variable domain is DSGVTQTPKHLITATGQRVTLRCSPRSGDLSVYWYQQSLDQGLQFLIQYYNGEERAKGNILERFSAQQFPDLHSELNLSSLELGDSALYFCASSVGGGHEQYFGPGTRLTVT.